Listed here are 14 T cell receptor beta chains from one sample, sequenced in a study of cytomegalovirus exposure and HLA in healthy donors. This PCR relied on a set of 60 Vbeta primers and 13 Jbeta primers. Sequencing was performed with immunoSEQ multiplex PCR; in TCRdb, only in-frame clones are kept and a portion is missing. In the table there are about 150,000 clones, more than 70% of which are singletons. The specimen sequenced was PBMCs. The receptors shown here come from a woman aged 40 to 49 in good health and CMV-seropositive.

The J gene is TRBJ2-1, the V gene TRBV19; 8 bases line up with TRBD2. The CDR3 covers 17 residues. Trimming removed 3 bases from V and 4 bases from J; junction bases left unmatched: 11. The germline gives CDR1 LNHDA, CDR2 SQIVND (reference sequence). The CDR3 sequence: CASSISGAGVKYNEQFF. CDR3 in DNA: TGTGCCAGTAGTATTTCGGGAGCGGGAGTCAAGTACAATGAGCAGTTCTTC. The whole variable domain, filled in from reference TRBV19 and TRBJ2-1, reads DGGITQSPKYLFRKEGQNVTLSCEQNLNHDAMYWYRQDPGQGLRLIYYSQIVNDFQKGDIAEGYSVSREKKESFPLTVTSAQKNPTAFYLCASSISGAGVKYNEQFFGPGTRLTVL.

The chain couples TRBV15 to TRBJ2-1, with D possibly being TRBD2 (5 bases). Germline V gene sequence: CDR1 LNHNV, CDR2 YYDKDF (reference sequence). Trimming cost V 4 bases and J 3 bases, with 13 bases left between them. The length of the CDR3 is 15 residues. The CDR3, as DNA: TGTGCCACCAGCAACGGGGAGTGGGTCTACAATGAGCAGTTCTTC. Translation: CATSNGEWVYNEQFF. The full variable domain, with the rest looked up from reference TRBV15 and TRBJ2-1, is DAMVIQNPRYQVTQFGKPVTLSCSQTLNHNVMYWYQQKSSQAPKLLFHYYDKDFNNEADTPDNFQSRRPNTSFCFLDIRSPGLGDTAMYLCATSNGEWVYNEQFFGPGTRLTVL.

V and J are TRBV12-5 and TRBJ2-7; D not certain. Trimming shortened V by 7 bases and J by 3 bases, and 7 bases separated the two germline ends. The CDR3 totals 11 residues. CDR1 LGHNT and CDR2 FRNRAP come from the germline V gene. The CDR3 sequence: CASAQVYEQYF. The CDR3 nucleotides read TGTGCTAGTGCTCAGGTCTACGAGCAGTACTTC.

J is TRBJ2-1 and V is TRBV7-9; D call uncertain. The CDR3 totals 11 residues. Germline CDR1 is SEHNR and CDR2 is FQNEAQ (reference sequence). V lost 6 bases and J 7 bases, leaving 7 bases between the germline ends. The CDR3, as DNA: TGTGCCAGCAGGCAACATAATGAGCAGTTCTTC. Translating gives CASRQHNEQFF.

V usage is TRBV27 and J usage is TRBJ2-7; D perhaps matches TRBD1 (7 bases). Germline lookup yields CDR1 MNHEY and CDR2 SMNVEV (reference sequence). The CDR3 consists of 15 residues. V lost 6 bases and J lost 5, with 20 bases in between. CDR3 loop: CASSFGGGGGHEQYF. In nucleotides, the CDR3 is TGTGCCAGCAGCTTCGGGGGTGGAGGGGGCCACGAGCAGTACTTC.

The chain couples TRBV7-9 to TRBJ2-7, with 9 bases fitting TRBD2. The CDR3 is made up of 15 amino acids. In germline, CDR1 is SEHNR, CDR2 FQNEAQ (reference sequence). With V trimmed by 4 bases and J by 7 bases, 11 bases remained unmatched. The CDR3 region is CASSYLAGGPGEQYF. The CDR3 DNA is TGTGCCAGCAGCTACCTCGCGGGAGGGCCAGGGGAGCAGTACTTC.

V and J are TRBV7-2 and TRBJ2-7; tentative D call: TRBD2 (5 bases). This CDR3 contains 13 residues. Germline assignment: CDR1 SGHTA and CDR2 FQGNSA. V was shortened by 7 bases and J by 9 bases, with 19 bases between the two germline ends. CDR3 nucleotides: TGTGCCAGCACCCAAGCGGCCCGGCGAGGGCAGTACTTC. Protein: CASTQAARRGQYF.

The chain joins TRBV7-9 to TRBJ2-7; TRBD1 might be the D (6 bases). The CDR3 is 12 amino acids. V gave up 5 bases and J gave up 6 bases, with 11 bases separating them. Germline CDR1 reads SEHNR; CDR2 reads FQNEAQ (reference sequence). The CDR3 is CASSLQGIEQYF. CDR3 coding DNA: TGTGCCAGCAGCCTTCAGGGGATCGAGCAGTACTTC.

This sequence joins TRBV7-9 and TRBJ2-1, with D perhaps TRBD1 (6 bases). CDR3 length: 12 amino acids. V shed 5 bases and J shed 8 bases, with 10 bases lying between them. Germline V gene data show CDR1 as SEHNR and CDR2 as FQNEAQ (reference sequence). The CDR3 protein is CASSPQGYEQFF. The CDR3 nucleotides read TGTGCCAGCAGCCCCCAGGGGTATGAGCAGTTCTTC.

The chain carries TRBV11-3 and TRBJ2-2; TRBD2 matches 12 bases. The trim removed 5 bases at V and 6 bases at J, leaving 7 bases unmatched. CDR1 and CDR2 from the germline V gene are SGHNT and YENEEA. CDR3 size: 16 residues. The CDR3 coding sequence is TGTGCCAGCAGCACCGGACTAGCGGGAAGAGCCGGGGAGCTGTTTTTT. Its translation: CASSTGLAGRAGELFF.

The V gene is TRBV6-1, the J gene TRBJ2-7; unclear D gene. Trimming took off 4 bases at V and 2 bases at J, with 12 bases between the two ends. The CDR3 runs 14 residues. The germline CDR1 and CDR2 sequences are MNHNS and SASEGT. In DNA, the CDR3 is TGTGCCAGCAGTGTGGCCCGAGGCACCTACGAGCAGTACTTC. As protein: CASSVARGTYEQYF.

This chain uses TRBV5-1 with TRBJ2-5; possibly TRBD2 for D (6 bases). V lost 3 bases and J lost 4, with 25 bases in between. This CDR3 has 18 residues. Germline assignment: CDR1 SGHRS and CDR2 YFSETQ. The chain's CDR3 is CASSSAYWRAGGGETQYF. The CDR3 DNA sequence: TGCGCCAGCAGCTCCGCCTATTGGAGGGCAGGTGGTGGAGAGACCCAGTACTTC.

Comment on this clone: The identical CDR3 is also encoded by other nucleotide sequences in the sample. CDR3 coding DNA: TGCGCCAGCAGGTTTGCAGGGGGTTCTTACGAGCAGTACTTC. As protein: CASRFAGGSYEQYF. The V call is TRBV5-1, the J call TRBJ2-7, with 7 nucleotides matching TRBD1. CDR3 size: 14 residues. Germline assignment: CDR1 SGHRS and CDR2 YFSETQ. The V gene end was trimmed by 5 bases and the J gene end by 4 bases; junction bases not matched to a gene: 9.

Only one count was recorded for this clone. The CDR3 DNA reads as TGTGCCAGCAGCCAAGCGGTGGGGGGGGCGAGGGGCACTGAAGCTTTCTTT. Translated: CASSQAVGGARGTEAFF. V gene TRBV4-2 combines with J gene TRBJ1-1; weak D call: TRBD1 (6 bases). Germline CDR1 reads LGHNA; CDR2 reads YNFKEQ. With 1 base removed from V and 4 bases from J, the gap between germline ends came to 19 bases. CDR3 length equals 17 residues.